The 2 T cell receptor beta chains in this list originate from one sample, sequenced in a study of T cells in Graves' hyperthyroidism and ophthalmopathy. Regions amplified from RNA transcripts were the TCR beta CDR3 regions. The HTBI set primed first-round TCR CDR3 RT-PCR. One entry per CDR3 protein results from TCRdb running MiXCR on the multiplex PCR reads. The sample records about 560,000 distinct CDR3 sequences, approximately 16% being singletons. What was sequenced was blood. These receptors were obtained from a young woman with Graves' hyperthyroidism.

Of note for this clonotype: A much larger clone differs from this one at a single base, so this may be a read error. The CDR3 nucleotides are TGTGCCAGCAGACCTAGCGGGGGGGCCGGGTCGAATGAGCAGCTCTTC. Translating it yields CASRPSGGAGSNEQLF. The gene calls are TRBV6-1 and TRBJ2-1; TRBD2 matches 12 bases. The CDR3 has 16 residues. Germline CDR1 is MNHNS and CDR2 is SASEGT.

The sample holds a few counts of this clonotype. This sequence joins TRBV12-3 or TRBV12-4 and TRBJ2-7, with D hard to call. The length of the CDR3 is 14 residues. Between the trimmed V and J ends, which lost 6 bases and 0 bases, there was a span of 12 bases. The CDR3 nucleotides read TGTGCCAGCAGCCCACCGGAGAGCTCCTACGAGCAGTACTTC. It encodes CASSPPESSYEQYF.